This TCR beta chain was sequenced for a study of CD8 T cells in Susac syndrome. CD8+ and CD4+ T cells from blood underwent TCR beta sequencing. The patients serving as multiple sclerosis controls were treatment-naive. They had stable or active relapsing-remitting disease and fulfilled revised McDonald criteria. FACS enriched CD8+ TEMRA cells, while bulk CD8+ and CD4+ were negatively isolated. The CDR3 spans 14 residues. V was clipped by 6 bases and J by 6 bases; unmatched bases: 10. In germline, CDR1 is SNHLY, CDR2 FYNNEI. With random hexamers, about 0.45 to 1 ug RNA was reverse transcribed. The amplification used immunoSEQ multiplex PCR on TCR beta CDR3; it spanned 54 Vbeta and 13 Jbeta. TCRdb recomputed calls from the immunoSEQ multiplex PCR reads with MiXCR, one row per CDR3 protein. The sample carries approximately 200,000 distinct CDR3 sequences, under 97% recorded once.

The sample comprised CD4+ T cells from PBMCs. This chain uses TRBV2 with TRBJ2-7; 8 bases match TRBD1. The clonotype originates from a human donor with multiple sclerosis. CDR3 nucleotides: TGTGCCAGCAGGGAGACCCGGACAGGGATCGAGCAGTACTTC. It encodes CASRETRTGIEQYF. The full variable domain, rest sourced from reference TRBV2 and TRBJ2-7, is EPEVTQTPSHQVTQMGQEVILRCVPISNHLYFYWYRQILGQKVEFLVSFYNNEISEKSEIFDDQFSVERPDGSNFTLKIRSTKLEDSAMYFCASRETRTGIEQYFGPGTRLTVT.